A selection of T cell receptor beta chains follows, all from one sample in a study of T cell responses to AZD1222 COVID-19 vaccine. TCRdb keeps only in-frame clones here, not all; method: immunoSEQ multiplex PCR. The data contain approximately 180,000 clones, approximately 86% of them seen just once; the ten biggest clones take up around 7.9%. The sample here was peripheral blood, taken on day 0 of AZD1222 vaccination. All receptors come from an adult in good health. The CDR3 runs from the conserved cysteine through the conserved F or W. Each record gives: D gene, V gene, J gene, clone size, CDR3 protein, CDR3 DNA. D genes are given only for firm matches. A clone size is listed for some rows: how often the clone was seen (once, few, many), or a class if it is expanded.

-	TRBV18	TRBJ2-5	-	CASSPIVQAGTETQYF	TGTGCCAGCTCACCAATTGTACAGGCGGGGACGGAGACCCAGTACTTC
TRBD1	TRBV10-2	TRBJ2-2	-	CASRMGQTTGELFF	TGCGCCAGCAGGATGGGACAGACCACCGGGGAGCTGTTTTTT
-	TRBV5-6	TRBJ1-2	once	CASSLGGAYGYTF	TGTGCCAGCAGCTTGGGGGGTGCCTATGGCTACACCTTC
TRBD1	TRBV7-9	TRBJ2-7	-	CASSSQGARHEQYF	TGTGCCAGCAGCTCGCAGGGGGCCAGGCACGAGCAGTACTTC
-	TRBV30	TRBJ1-1	-	CACQPMDGTPRRAFF	TGTGCCTGCCAACCTATGGACGGGACCCCACGGAGAGCTTTCTTT
-	TRBV5-3	TRBJ2-3	-	CARSSKEGVDTQYF	TGTGCCAGAAGCTCGAAAGAGGGAGTAGATACGCAGTATTTT
-	TRBV9	TRBJ2-2	-	CASSVANGGQGSGELFF	TGTGCCAGCAGCGTAGCTAATGGCGGGCAGGGGAGCGGGGAGCTGTTTTTT
-	TRBV5-1	TRBJ1-4	-	CASSLSATNEKLFF	TGCGCCAGCAGCTTGTCCGCAACTAATGAAAAACTGTTTTTT
-	TRBV10-3	TRBJ1-1	-	CAISESDRNTEAFF	TGTGCCATCAGTGAGTCGGACCGGAACACTGAAGCTTTCTTT
-	TRBV6-5	TRBJ2-1	-	CASKATSYNEQFF	TGTGCCAGCAAGGCCACCTCCTACAATGAGCAGTTCTTC
-	TRBV19	TRBJ1-2	-	CASNAAGTPYGYTF	TGTGCCAGTAATGCTGCCGGGACGCCTTATGGCTACACCTTC
-	TRBV11-2	TRBJ1-2	-	CASSFEGYGYTF	TGTGCCAGCAGCTTTGAGGGTTATGGCTACACCTTC
-	TRBV6-1	TRBJ2-2	-	CASSESLTTGPNTGELFF	TGTGCCAGCAGTGAGTCCCTCACGACAGGCCCGAACACCGGGGAGCTGTTTTTT
-	TRBV5-1	TRBJ1-2	-	CASSLGPGEGRDYGYTF	TGCGCCAGCAGCTTGGGGCCTGGGGAGGGCCGTGACTATGGCTACACCTTC
-	TRBV4-3	TRBJ2-1	-	CASSQDLAPNEQFF	TGCGCCAGCAGCCAAGATCTCGCCCCCAATGAGCAGTTCTTC
TRBD1	TRBV2	TRBJ2-2	-	CASSRTGAGELFF	TGTGCCAGCAGCCGGACAGGGGCCGGGGAGCTGTTTTTT
TRBD1	TRBV28	TRBJ1-2	-	CASSMGQMGYTF	TGTGCCAGCAGTATGGGACAGATGGGCTACACCTTC
TRBD1	TRBV30	TRBJ1-6	-	CAWRDTTGVNSPLHF	TGTGCCTGGAGGGACACGACAGGGGTCAATTCACCCCTCCACTTT
-	TRBV7-2	TRBJ2-7	-	CASSLSGSEGEQYF	TGTGCCAGCAGCTTATCAGGGTCTGAAGGCGAGCAGTACTTC
-	TRBV7-8	TRBJ1-1	-	CASSPPGPTEAFF	TGTGCCAGCAGCCCACCGGGGCCCACTGAAGCTTTCTTT
TRBD2	TRBV19	TRBJ2-1	-	CASSTTSGGYNEQFF	TGTGCCAGTAGTACTACTAGCGGGGGGTACAATGAGCAGTTCTTC
-	TRBV7-2	TRBJ1-2	-	CASSTTVGDGYTF	TGTGCCAGCAGCACCACGGTAGGGGATGGCTACACCTTC
TRBD1	TRBV30	TRBJ1-4	-	CAWTGTVEKLFF	TGTGCCTGGACCGGGACAGTTGAAAAACTGTTTTTT
-	TRBV15	TRBJ2-1	-	CATSIYRGRDEQFF	TGTGCCACCAGCATTTACAGGGGGAGGGATGAGCAGTTCTTC
-	TRBV6-6	TRBJ1-5	-	CASSPSGHQPQHF	TGTGCCAGCAGTCCATCGGGGCATCAGCCCCAGCATTTT
-	TRBV11-1	TRBJ2-5	-	CASGELSVETQYF	TGTGCCAGCGGGGAACTGTCGGTGGAGACCCAGTACTTC
TRBD1	TRBV9	TRBJ2-2	-	CASQITGTGGTGELFF	TGTGCCAGCCAGATTACCGGGACAGGGGGAACCGGGGAGCTGTTTTTT
TRBD2	TRBV5-6	TRBJ2-7	-	CASSKLAGKLYEQYF	TGTGCCAGCAGCAAACTAGCGGGCAAACTCTACGAGCAGTACTTC
-	TRBV28	TRBJ1-2	-	CASTVGGRANYGYTF	TGTGCCAGCACTGTGGGGGGGAGGGCTAACTATGGCTACACCTTC
TRBD2	TRBV7-3	TRBJ2-1	-	CASSPLAGGGEQFF	TGTGCCAGCAGCCCCCTTGCGGGGGGTGGTGAGCAGTTCTTC
TRBD1	TRBV30	TRBJ1-2	-	CAWRSGGGYGYTF	TGTGCCTGGAGATCAGGGGGCGGCTATGGCTACACCTTC
-	TRBV7-9	TRBJ1-4	-	CASSIGQATNEKLFF	TGTGCCAGCAGCATCGGTCAGGCAACTAATGAAAAACTGTTTTTT
-	TRBV28	TRBJ1-1	-	CASSLISGHGTEAFF	TGTGCCAGCAGTTTGATCTCTGGTCACGGCACTGAAGCTTTCTTT